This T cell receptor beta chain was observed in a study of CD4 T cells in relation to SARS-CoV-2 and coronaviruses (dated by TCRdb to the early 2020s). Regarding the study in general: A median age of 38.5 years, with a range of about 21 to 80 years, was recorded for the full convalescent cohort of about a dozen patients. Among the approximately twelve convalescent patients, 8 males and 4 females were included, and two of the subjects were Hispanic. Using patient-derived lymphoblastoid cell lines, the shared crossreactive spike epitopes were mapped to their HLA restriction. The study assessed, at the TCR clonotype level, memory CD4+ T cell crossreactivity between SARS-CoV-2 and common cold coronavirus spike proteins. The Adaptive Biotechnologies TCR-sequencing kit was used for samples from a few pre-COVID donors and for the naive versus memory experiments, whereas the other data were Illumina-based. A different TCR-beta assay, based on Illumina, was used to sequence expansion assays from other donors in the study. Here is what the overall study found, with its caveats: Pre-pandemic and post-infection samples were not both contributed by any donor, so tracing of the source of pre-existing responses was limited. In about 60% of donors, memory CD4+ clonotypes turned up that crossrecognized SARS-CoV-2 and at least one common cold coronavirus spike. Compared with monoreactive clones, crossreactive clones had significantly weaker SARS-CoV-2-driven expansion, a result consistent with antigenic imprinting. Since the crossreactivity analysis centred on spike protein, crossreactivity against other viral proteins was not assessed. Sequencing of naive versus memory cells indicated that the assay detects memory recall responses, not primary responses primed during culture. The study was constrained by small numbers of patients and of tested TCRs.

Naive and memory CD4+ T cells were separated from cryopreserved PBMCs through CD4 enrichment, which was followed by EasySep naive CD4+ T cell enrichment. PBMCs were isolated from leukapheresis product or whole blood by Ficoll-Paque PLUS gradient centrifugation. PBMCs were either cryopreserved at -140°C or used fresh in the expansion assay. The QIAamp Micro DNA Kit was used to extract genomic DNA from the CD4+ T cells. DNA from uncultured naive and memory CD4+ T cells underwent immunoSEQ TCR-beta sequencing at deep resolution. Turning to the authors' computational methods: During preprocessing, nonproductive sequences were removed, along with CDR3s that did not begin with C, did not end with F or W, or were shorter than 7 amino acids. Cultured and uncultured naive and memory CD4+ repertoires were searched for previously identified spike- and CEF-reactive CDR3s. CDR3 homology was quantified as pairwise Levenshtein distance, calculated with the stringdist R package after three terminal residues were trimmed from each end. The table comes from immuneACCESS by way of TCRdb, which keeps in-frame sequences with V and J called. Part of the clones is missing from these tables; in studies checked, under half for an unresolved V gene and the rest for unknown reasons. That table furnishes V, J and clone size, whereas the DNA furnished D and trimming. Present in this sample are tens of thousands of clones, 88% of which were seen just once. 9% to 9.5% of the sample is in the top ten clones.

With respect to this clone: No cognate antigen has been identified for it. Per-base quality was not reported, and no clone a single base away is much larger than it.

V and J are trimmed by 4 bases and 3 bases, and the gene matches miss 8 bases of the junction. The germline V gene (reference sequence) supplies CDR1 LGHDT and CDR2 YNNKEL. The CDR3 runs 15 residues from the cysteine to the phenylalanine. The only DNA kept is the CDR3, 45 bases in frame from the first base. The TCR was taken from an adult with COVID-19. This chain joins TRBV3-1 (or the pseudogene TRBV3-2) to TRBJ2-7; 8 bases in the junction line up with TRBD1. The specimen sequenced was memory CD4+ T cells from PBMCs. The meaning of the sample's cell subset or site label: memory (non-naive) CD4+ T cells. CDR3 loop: CASSRGQGQHYEQYF. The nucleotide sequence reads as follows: TGTGCCAGCAGCCGCGGACAGGGACAACACTACGAGCAGTACTTC.